This T cell receptor (beta chain) came from a study of T cell responses to AZD1222 COVID-19 vaccine. The wider study: Second-dose intervals of approximately 4 or approximately 12 weeks were pooled.

Germline CDR1 reads SNHLY; CDR2 reads FYNNEI. Trimming took 2 bases from V and 3 from J, leaving 9 bases between them. The CDR3 totals 14 residues. Using immunoSEQ multiplex PCR, the repertoire was profiled, and TCRdb retains in-frame clones only, with some absent. The sample consists of approximately 150,000 clones, 87% of them appearing once. Study-wide findings and caveats: At study baseline, merely about 6 AZD1222 recipients were seropositive. Most donors were white British and more were female, and clonal diversity was possibly underestimated. Breadth and depth of Spike-specific TCRs rose after two AZD1222 doses.

This clone was seen only once. Its target is not known. The chain employs TRBV2 and TRBJ2-3; TRBD1 might be the D (6 bases). The material was peripheral blood, obtained on day 0 of AZD1222 vaccination. The receptor was derived from an adult in good health. The CDR3 here is CASSESRGTDTQYF. CDR3 DNA sequence: TGTGCCAGCAGTGAAAGCAGGGGTACAGATACGCAGTATTTT.